These 29 T cell receptor beta chains share one sample of origin, sequenced in a study of blood T cell repertoires in COVID-19. The data were produced by immunoSEQ multiplex PCR, yet TCRdb's version contains in-frame clones alone and is incomplete. The sample has 200,000 or so clones; 85% to 90% are singletons. What was sequenced was peripheral blood. The origin of the receptors is a man aged 50 to 59 with acute or convalescent COVID-19.

V usage is TRBV6-1 and J usage is TRBJ1-2; D perhaps matches TRBD1 (6 bases). In germline, CDR1 is MNHNS, CDR2 SASEGT. Deletions cut 4 bases from V and 5 bases from J, with 20 bases between. This CDR3 has 16 amino acids. This CDR3 is CASSGQVQVVGYGYTF. In DNA form, the CDR3 reads TGTGCCAGCAGTGGACAGGTCCAGGTGGTGGGTTATGGCTACACCTTC.

The V and J genes are TRBV5-1 and TRBJ1-4; D gene ambiguous. This CDR3 contains 13 residues. Germline CDR1 reads SGHRS; CDR2 reads YFSETQ. V lost 7 bases to trimming and J lost 5 bases, with 12 bases between them. The CDR3 DNA reads TGCGCCAGCTCTTCGCCGGGGAATGAAAAACTGTTTTTT. It is translated as CASSSPGNEKLFF.

The chain recombines TRBV30 with TRBJ2-1; 13 bases line up with TRBD2. The germline CDR1 and CDR2 sequences are GTSNPN and SVGIG (reference sequence). The CDR3 is made up of 12 amino acids. Unmatched junction bases numbered 0, after V lost 5 bases and J lost 8 bases. The CDR3 DNA is TGTGCCTGGGGACTAGCGGGGGATGAGCAGTTCTTC. It translates to CAWGLAGDEQFF.

This chain uses TRBV19 with TRBJ1-5; 8 bases line up with TRBD1. Germline V gives CDR1 LNHDA, CDR2 SQIVND (reference sequence). The CDR3 sequence is 14 residues long. After removal of 6 bases from V and 6 bases from J, the junction contained 7 bases not matched to a gene. CDR3 protein: CASSGQGASQPQHF. For the CDR3, the DNA is TGTGCCAGTAGCGGACAGGGTGCGAGTCAGCCCCAGCATTTT.

The chain recombines TRBV6-5 with TRBJ1-3, with D possibly being TRBD1 (5 bases). This CDR3 is 13 amino acids long. CDR1 is MNHEY and CDR2 is SVGAGI in the germline V gene. Trimming stripped 5 bases from V and 4 bases from J, with 9 bases between. The CDR3 here is CASSTRQGNTIYF. The CDR3, as DNA: TGTGCCAGCAGTACCCGACAGGGAAACACCATATATTTT.

This clone has more than one count but fewer than ten. The gene calls are TRBV27 and TRBJ2-3; 9 bases are a match to TRBD1. The length of the CDR3 is 14 residues. V lost 4 bases, J lost 2 bases, and 1 base stayed unmatched. Germline V gives CDR1 MNHEY, CDR2 SMNVEV (reference sequence). Written as DNA, the CDR3 is TGTGCCAGCAGTTGGGACAGGGACACAGATACGCAGTATTTT. It translates to CASSWDRDTDTQYF.

The gene calls are TRBV18 and TRBJ1-1, with D possibly TRBD1 on 6 matching bases. The germline V and J ends were trimmed by 7 bases and 2 bases, with 11 bases remaining between them. This CDR3 comprises 13 residues. Germline V gene lookup returns CDR1 KGHSH and CDR2 LQKENI. The CDR3 nucleotides read TGTGCCAGCTACAGGGTCCTTAACACTGAAGCTTTCTTT. This sequence encodes CASYRVLNTEAFF. The whole variable domain, remainder taken from reference TRBV18 and TRBJ1-1, is NAGVMQNPRHLVRRRGQEARLRCSPMKGHSHVYWYRQLPEEGLKFMVYLQKENIIDESGMPKERFSAEFPKEGPSILRIQQVVRGDSAAYFCASYRVLNTEAFFGQGTRLTVV.

The chain carries TRBV18 and TRBJ1-2; maybe TRBD1 (6 bases). V was clipped by 3 bases and J by 8 bases, with 16 bases between them. The CDR3 has 14 amino acids. Germline assignment: CDR1 KGHSH and CDR2 LQKENI. The DNA of the CDR3 is TGTGCCAGCTCACCGGGACAACGCGCCTGGGGCTACACCTTC. Residues: CASSPGQRAWGYTF.

This chain's CDR3 is CASSPGGRGLSNQPQHF. CDR3 nucleotide sequence: TGTGCCAGCTCACCGGGGGGCAGGGGGCTGAGCAATCAGCCCCAGCATTTT. The J gene is TRBJ1-5, the V gene TRBV18, with 8 bases that match TRBD1. Germline CDR1 is KGHSH and CDR2 is LQKENI. The CDR3 has 17 amino acids. J gave up 1 base and V 3 bases, and 8 bases lay outside the gene matches.

This clone was picked up one time. This chain uses TRBV7-8 with TRBJ2-1, with 15 bases identical to TRBD2. With 6 bases clipped from V and 9 bases from J, the junction kept 6 bases outside the gene matches. This CDR3 spans 15 amino acids. Looked up from germline, CDR1 is SGHVS and CDR2 is FQNEAQ. The CDR3 region is CASSPGLAGGFEQFF. CDR3 in DNA: TGTGCCAGCAGTCCAGGACTAGCGGGGGGGTTTGAGCAGTTCTTC.

The chain combines TRBV11-2 with TRBJ2-7; 7 bases match TRBD1. This CDR3 contains 15 residues. Germline V lookup: CDR1 SGHAT, CDR2 FQNNGV. J gave up 4 bases and V 5 bases, and 11 bases lay outside the gene matches. The DNA for the CDR3 is TGTGCCAGCAGCCCCCGGACAGGTAGGGGGTACGAGCAGTACTTC. This codes for CASSPRTGRGYEQYF. Complete variable domain (other parts from reference TRBV11-2 and TRBJ2-7): EAGVAQSPRYKIIEKRQSVAFWCNPISGHATLYWYQQILGQGPKLLIQFQNNGVVDDSQLPKDRFSAERLKGVDSTLKIQPAKLEDSAVYLCASSPRTGRGYEQYFGPGTRLTVT.

The V call is TRBV10-2, the J call TRBJ1-1; D not resolved. Trimming stripped 4 bases from V and 5 bases from J, with 17 bases between. The CDR3 is made up of 15 amino acids. The germline V gene has CDR1 WSHSY and CDR2 SAAADI. The CDR3 bases are TGCGCCAGCAGTGCCGTCCGGGTGGGGAGGACTGAAGCTTTCTTT. This translates into CASSAVRVGRTEAFF.

As regards this clone: The same CDR3 also results from other DNA sequences found in this sample. V and J are TRBV3-1 (or the pseudogene TRBV3-2) and TRBJ2-1; D not resolved. Per the germline V gene, CDR1 is LGHDT and CDR2 is YNNKEL (reference sequence). The CDR3 consists of 15 residues. V was trimmed by 4 bases and J by 0 bases, leaving 10 bases between them. The CDR3 loop is CASSLPRSSYNEQFF. CDR3 in DNA: TGTGCCAGCAGCCTTCCCCGTAGCTCCTACAATGAGCAGTTCTTC.

V and J are TRBV7-2 and TRBJ1-2; tentatively, D is TRBD1 (5 bases). Trimming left V 7 bases short and J 0 bases short, with 12 bases between. The CDR3 loop spans 14 amino acids. Germline loops: CDR1 SGHTA, CDR2 FQGNSA. The CDR3 nucleotides are TGTGCCAGCAACCCGACAGCTACTAACTATGGCTACACCTTC. Encoded protein: CASNPTATNYGYTF.

V usage is TRBV11-2 and J usage is TRBJ1-6; D is ambiguous. Germline values: CDR1 SGHAT, CDR2 FQNNGV. This CDR3 is built from 15 residues. The V and J ends lost 1 base and 6 bases respectively, with 10 bases between them. The CDR3 here is CASSLVSGFNSPLHF. The CDR3 region has the DNA TGTGCCAGCAGCTTAGTATCCGGGTTTAATTCACCCCTCCACTTT.

The rearrangement joins TRBV4-1 to TRBJ2-5; D is uncertain. Per germline, CDR1 MGHRA and CDR2 YSYEKL. Trimming took 0 bases from V and 4 from J, leaving 9 bases between them. The CDR3 totals 14 residues. This CDR3 is CASSQDSLVETQYF. Written as DNA, the CDR3 is TGCGCCAGCAGCCAAGATTCACTTGTAGAGACCCAGTACTTC.

This clone is a singleton in its sample. The chain combines TRBV11-2 with TRBJ2-7; the D gene is possibly TRBD1 (5 bases). The CDR3 loop spans 15 amino acids. V lost 1 base to trimming and J lost 5 bases, with 15 bases between them. CDR1 and CDR2 from the germline V gene are SGHAT and FQNNGV. CDR3 region: CASSLGNRRGDEQYF. The DNA for the CDR3 is TGTGCCAGCAGCTTAGGCAACAGGAGAGGCGACGAGCAGTACTTC.

This clone was counted a single time. The V and J genes are TRBV6-5 and TRBJ2-3, with D maybe TRBD2 (6 bases). V shed 0 bases and J shed 3 bases, with 10 bases lying between them. The CDR3 covers 15 residues. Per the germline V gene, CDR1 is MNHEY and CDR2 is SVGAGI. The CDR3 nucleotides are TGTGCCAGCAGTTACTCGGCGGGACGAACAGATACGCAGTATTTT. It specifies CASSYSAGRTDTQYF.

The chain couples TRBV4-2 to TRBJ1-2; D might be TRBD1 (6 bases). Germline lookup yields CDR1 LGHNA and CDR2 YNFKEQ. The CDR3 consists of 18 residues. V was cut by 1 base and J by 1 base, with 19 bases left in between. The CDR3 loop reads CASSQGTATSLNNYGYTF. The CDR3 nucleotides are TGTGCCAGCAGCCAAGGGACAGCAACCAGTTTGAATAACTATGGCTACACCTTC.

The table lists this clone with a count of one. The genes are TRBV10-2 and TRBJ1-2, with D maybe TRBD1 (6 bases). V lost 4 bases and J lost 4, with 7 bases in between. CDR3 length: 12 residues. From germline, CDR1 is WSHSY and CDR2 SAAADI. This CDR3 is CASSGTVYGYTF. In DNA form, the CDR3 reads TGCGCCAGCAGTGGGACAGTCTATGGCTACACCTTC.

This clone was detected once. The chain recombines TRBV19 with TRBJ1-2; tentatively, D is TRBD1 (5 bases). Trimming took off 3 bases at V and 9 bases at J, with 11 bases between the two ends. There are 12 residues in the CDR3. Germline CDR1 and CDR2: LNHDA and SQIVND (reference sequence). CDR3 in DNA: TGTGCCAGTAGTATGGTAAGGGGTAGCTACACCTTC. It is translated as CASSMVRGSYTF.

Only a few counts were recorded for this clone. The gene calls are TRBV21-1 and TRBJ1-2; the listed D gene, TRBD1, was not tested against the DNA. TRBV21-1 corresponds to a pseudogene. The CDR3 runs to 18 residues. The CDR3 nucleotides read TGTGCCAGCAGCCCGCCTGACAGGGTTTTAACGCGGAGGTATCGCTACACCTTC. Its protein is CASSPPDRVLTRRYRYTF.

This chain links TRBV6-1 with TRBJ2-5; D possibly corresponds to TRBD2 (6 bases). V shed 2 bases and J shed 6 bases, with 25 bases lying between them. There are 18 residues in the CDR3. CDR1 is MNHNS and CDR2 is SASEGT in the germline V gene. DNA for the CDR3: TGTGCCAGCAGTGAACGCGTTGGTGGAGGACTAAGGAAAAAGACCCAGTACTTC. Protein: CASSERVGGGLRKKTQYF.

This clone was counted between two and nine times. This chain links TRBV19 with TRBJ2-7, with 7 bases lining up with TRBD2. This CDR3 has 15 residues. V gave up 6 bases and J gave up 3 bases; unmatched junction bases: 11. Germline V CDR1 and CDR2: LNHDA, SQIVND (reference sequence). This CDR3 is CASRSTGRGGYEQYF. The CDR3, as DNA: TGTGCCAGTAGATCCACGGGCCGCGGGGGCTACGAGCAGTACTTC.

The chain employs TRBV6-5 and TRBJ2-3, with 8 bases identical to TRBD2. The CDR3 runs to 15 residues. The V gene end was trimmed by 2 bases and the J gene end by 4 bases; junction bases not matched to a gene: 5. Per the germline V gene, CDR1 is MNHEY and CDR2 is SVGAGI. CDR3 sequence: CASSYASGGSDTQYF. CDR3 coding DNA: TGTGCCAGCAGTTACGCGAGCGGGGGTTCAGATACGCAGTATTTT.

The chain is built from TRBV19 and TRBJ2-1; 7 bases align to TRBD2. Trimming at V came to 3 bases and at J to 7 bases, leaving 15 bases not matched to a gene. Germline V gives CDR1 LNHDA, CDR2 SQIVND (reference sequence). The CDR3 runs to 17 residues. CDR3 in amino acids: CASSMARLAGVQNEQFF. The CDR3 DNA reads as TGTGCCAGTAGTATGGCTCGTCTGGCGGGGGTCCAAAATGAGCAGTTCTTC.

There are a few counts of this clone. The gene calls are TRBV6-5 and TRBJ1-2; 9 bases agree with TRBD1. The CDR3 is made up of 14 amino acids. The V gene's germline CDR1 is MNHEY and CDR2 SVGAGI. With V trimmed by 5 bases and J by 6 bases, 7 bases remained unmatched. The CDR3 protein is CASSKRTGEDGYTF. CDR3 DNA: TGTGCCAGCAGTAAAAGGACAGGGGAGGATGGCTACACCTTC.

Only a few counts were recorded for this clone. The CDR3 is CASSLTGQGTLHEQFF. The CDR3 nucleotides read TGCGCCAGCAGCCTCACCGGACAGGGGACTTTGCATGAGCAGTTCTTC. V is TRBV5-1 and J is TRBJ2-1; TRBD1 agrees at 9 bases. This CDR3 is 16 amino acids long. J gave up 8 bases and V 4 bases, and 13 bases lay outside the gene matches. Germline V gene sequence: CDR1 SGHRS, CDR2 YFSETQ.

CDR3 nucleotides: TGTGCCAGCAGCCTTAGCATGTCCTACAATGAGCAGTTCTTC. It is translated as CASSLSMSYNEQFF. The chain combines TRBV11-3 with TRBJ2-1; D is unclear. Germline CDR1 SGHNT, CDR2 YENEEA. V shed 5 bases and J shed 1 base, with 9 bases lying between them. The CDR3 loop spans 14 amino acids.